This paragraph covers one TCR beta chain sequence. In its sample, this clonotype was seen a few times. Its binding antigen is unknown. No much larger clonotype is one base removed from it; base qualities were not supplied. The sequencer listed for this sample is Illumina HiSeq 2500. TCR beta libraries were prepared by quantitative 5'-RACE with molecular barcodes. In the paper's pipeline: A new computational method, built on a probabilistic model of VDJ rearrangement, was used to identify disease-linked TCR variants. Starting from the raw public reads, TCRdb applied fastp trimming at Q25, assembled clones with MiXCR and retained in-frame beta chains. Entries are consolidated by CDR3 protein sequence, retaining the most common genes and DNA. The V and J calls here are based on TCRdb, not the publication. For this sample the table gives 200,000 to 300,000 distinct CDR3 sequences, of which roughly 8.2% were detected only once. The ten largest account for 4.5% to 5% of the sample.

This sample was included in a study of CD8 T cells in ankylosing spondylitis (dated by TCRdb to between 2016 and 2019). Context from the whole study: The study profiled T cell receptor beta repertoires in healthy donors and ankylosing spondylitis patients to find disease-linked TCR variants. The full study cohort comprised 25 ankylosing spondylitis patients and around 100 healthy donors. Samples of peripheral blood were taken, and for ankylosing spondylitis patients, synovial fluid was collected as well.

Findings and caveats that apply to the study as a whole: A TCR beta motif made up of several highly homologous amino acid variants appeared to be characteristic of blood from ankylosing spondylitis patients. Some motif variants had previously been reported in the synovial fluid and blood of reactive arthritis patients, which suggests shared mechanisms of disease initiation. In peripheral blood, the disease-linked clones were found at relatively low frequencies and had a CD8+ phenotype. The disease-linked clones were reported to be significantly enriched in matched synovial fluid samples from ankylosing spondylitis patients.

CDR1 and CDR2, looked up from the germline V gene, are KGHDR and SFDVKD. V is reduced by 2 bases and J by 6 bases, leaving a spacing of 10 bases between them. Including cysteine and phenylalanine, the CDR3 has 14 amino acids. The kept DNA is CDR3 alone, 42 bases in frame from the first base. The chain joins TRBV24-1 to TRBJ2-1, with the D gene call left open. The sample taken for sequencing was blood, either unsorted or a sorted T cell fraction (not recorded which). The sequence derives from a female donor with ankylosing spondylitis or in good health (not recorded which). The bases are TGTGCCACCAGTGATTCAGGACGGCTCAATGAGCAGTTCTTC. Translated, this is CATSDSGRLNEQFF.